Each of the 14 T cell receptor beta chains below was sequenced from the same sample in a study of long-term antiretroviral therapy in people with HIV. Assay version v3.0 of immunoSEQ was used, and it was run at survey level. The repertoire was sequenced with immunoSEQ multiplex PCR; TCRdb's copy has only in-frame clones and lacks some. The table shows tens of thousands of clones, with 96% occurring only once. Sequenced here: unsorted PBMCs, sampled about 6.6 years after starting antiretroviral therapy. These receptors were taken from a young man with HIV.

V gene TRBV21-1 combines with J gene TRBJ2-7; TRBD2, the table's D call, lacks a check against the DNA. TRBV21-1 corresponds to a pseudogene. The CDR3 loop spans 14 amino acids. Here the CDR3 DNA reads TGTGCCAGCAGCGGACGGGCCTCACGGGGTGAGCAGTACTTC. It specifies CASSGRASRGEQYF.

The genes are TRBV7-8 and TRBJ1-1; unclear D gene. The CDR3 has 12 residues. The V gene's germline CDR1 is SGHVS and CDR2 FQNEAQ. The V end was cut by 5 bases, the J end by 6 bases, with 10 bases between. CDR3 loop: CASSPETAEAFF. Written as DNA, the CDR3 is TGTGCCAGCAGCCCCGAAACAGCTGAAGCTTTCTTT.

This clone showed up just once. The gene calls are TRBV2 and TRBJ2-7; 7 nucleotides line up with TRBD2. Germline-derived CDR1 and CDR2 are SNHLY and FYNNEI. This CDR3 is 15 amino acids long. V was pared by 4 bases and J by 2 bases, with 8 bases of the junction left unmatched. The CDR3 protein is CASSGGGLRAYEQYF. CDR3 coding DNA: TGTGCCAGCAGTGGGGGGGGGTTAAGGGCCTACGAGCAGTACTTC.

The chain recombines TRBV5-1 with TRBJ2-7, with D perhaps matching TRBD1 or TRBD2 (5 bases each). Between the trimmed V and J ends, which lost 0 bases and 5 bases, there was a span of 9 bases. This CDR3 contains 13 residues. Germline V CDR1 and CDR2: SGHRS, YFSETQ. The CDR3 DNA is TGCGCCAGCAGCTTGGACGTGGGGGACGAGCAGTACTTC. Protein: CASSLDVGDEQYF.

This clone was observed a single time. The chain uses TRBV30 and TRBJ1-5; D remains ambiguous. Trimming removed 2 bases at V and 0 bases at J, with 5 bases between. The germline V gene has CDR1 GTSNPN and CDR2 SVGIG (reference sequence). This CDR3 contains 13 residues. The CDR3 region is CAWSTGSNQPQHF. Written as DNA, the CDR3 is TGTGCCTGGAGTACGGGTAGCAATCAGCCCCAGCATTTT.

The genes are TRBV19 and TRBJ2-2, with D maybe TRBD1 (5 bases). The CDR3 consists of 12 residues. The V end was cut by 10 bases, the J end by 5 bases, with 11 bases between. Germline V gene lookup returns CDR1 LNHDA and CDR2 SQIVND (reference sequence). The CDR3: CATKAGTGELFF. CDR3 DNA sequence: TGTGCCACCAAGGCAGGGACCGGGGAGCTGTTTTTT. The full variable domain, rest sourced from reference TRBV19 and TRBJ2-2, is DGGITQSPKYLFRKEGQNVTLSCEQNLNHDAMYWYRQDPGQGLRLIYYSQIVNDFQKGDIAEGYSVSREKKESFPLTVTSAQKNPTAFYLCATKAGTGELFFGEGSRLTVL.

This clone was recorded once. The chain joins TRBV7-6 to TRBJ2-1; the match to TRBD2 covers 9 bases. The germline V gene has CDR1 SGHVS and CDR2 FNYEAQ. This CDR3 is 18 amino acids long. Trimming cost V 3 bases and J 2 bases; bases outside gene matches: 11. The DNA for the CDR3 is TGTGCCAGCAGCTTCCGGGGGAGCGGGAGGATTACCTACAATGAGCAGTTCTTC. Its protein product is CASSFRGSGRITYNEQFF.

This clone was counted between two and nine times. The CDR3 region is CASAWGAPTDTQYF. The CDR3 DNA reads TGTGCCAGCGCGTGGGGGGCCCCCACAGATACGCAGTATTTT. The V and J genes are TRBV19 and TRBJ2-3; D possibly matches TRBD1 or TRBD2 (6 bases each). Germline V gives CDR1 LNHDA, CDR2 SQIVND (reference sequence). The CDR3 has 14 residues. V gave up 9 bases and J gave up 2 bases, with 15 bases separating them.

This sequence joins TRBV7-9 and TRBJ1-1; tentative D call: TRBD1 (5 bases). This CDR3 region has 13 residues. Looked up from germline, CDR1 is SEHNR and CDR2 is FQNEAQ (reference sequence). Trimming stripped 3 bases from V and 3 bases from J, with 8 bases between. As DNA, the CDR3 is TGTGCCAGCAGCTTGAGGGGAGACACTGAAGCTTTCTTT. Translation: CASSLRGDTEAFF.

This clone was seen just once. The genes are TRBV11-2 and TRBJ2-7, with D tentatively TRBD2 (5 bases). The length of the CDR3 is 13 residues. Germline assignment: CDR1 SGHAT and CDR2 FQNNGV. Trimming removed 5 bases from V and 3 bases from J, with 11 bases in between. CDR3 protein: CASSPSGYYEQYF. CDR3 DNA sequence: TGTGCCAGCAGCCCAAGCGGATACTACGAGCAGTACTTC. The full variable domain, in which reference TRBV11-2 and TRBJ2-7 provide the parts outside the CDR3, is EAGVAQSPRYKIIEKRQSVAFWCNPISGHATLYWYQQILGQGPKLLIQFQNNGVVDDSQLPKDRFSAERLKGVDSTLKIQPAKLEDSAVYLCASSPSGYYEQYFGPGTRLTVT.

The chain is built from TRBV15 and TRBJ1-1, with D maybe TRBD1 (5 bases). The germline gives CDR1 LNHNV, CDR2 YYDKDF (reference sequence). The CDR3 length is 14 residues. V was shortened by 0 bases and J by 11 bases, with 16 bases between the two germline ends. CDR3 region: CATSRDYNGDGAFF. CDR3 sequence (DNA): TGTGCCACCAGCAGAGATTATAATGGGGACGGGGCTTTCTTT. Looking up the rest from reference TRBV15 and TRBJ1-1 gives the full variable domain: DAMVIQNPRYQVTQFGKPVTLSCSQTLNHNVMYWYQQKSSQAPKLLFHYYDKDFNNEADTPDNFQSRRPNTSFCFLDIRSPGLGDTAMYLCATSRDYNGDGAFFGQGTRLTVV.

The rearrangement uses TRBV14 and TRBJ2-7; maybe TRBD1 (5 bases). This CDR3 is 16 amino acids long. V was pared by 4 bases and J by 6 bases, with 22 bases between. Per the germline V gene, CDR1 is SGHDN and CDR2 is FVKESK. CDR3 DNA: TGTGCCAGCAGCCCCATGGGCAGGGAAAGCTCATCCGAGCAGTACTTC. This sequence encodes CASSPMGRESSSEQYF. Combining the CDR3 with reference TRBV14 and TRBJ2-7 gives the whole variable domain EAGVTQFPSHSVIEKGQTVTLRCDPISGHDNLYWYRRVMGKEIKFLLHFVKESKQDESGMPNNRFLAERTGGTYSTLKVQPAELEDSGVYFCASSPMGRESSSEQYFGPGTRLTVT.

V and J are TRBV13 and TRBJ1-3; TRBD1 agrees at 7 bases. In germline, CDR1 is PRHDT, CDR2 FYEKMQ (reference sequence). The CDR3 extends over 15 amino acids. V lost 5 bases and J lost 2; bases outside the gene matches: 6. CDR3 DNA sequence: TGTGCCAGCAGCCCTGGGACAGCTACTGGAAACACCATATATTTT. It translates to CASSPGTATGNTIYF.

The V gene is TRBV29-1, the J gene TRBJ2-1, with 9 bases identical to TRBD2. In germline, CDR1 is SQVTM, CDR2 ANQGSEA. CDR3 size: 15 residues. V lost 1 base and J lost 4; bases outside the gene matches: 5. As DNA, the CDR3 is TGCAGCGTTGAAGCTTGGACTAGCGAATACAATGAGCAGTTCTTC. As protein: CSVEAWTSEYNEQFF.